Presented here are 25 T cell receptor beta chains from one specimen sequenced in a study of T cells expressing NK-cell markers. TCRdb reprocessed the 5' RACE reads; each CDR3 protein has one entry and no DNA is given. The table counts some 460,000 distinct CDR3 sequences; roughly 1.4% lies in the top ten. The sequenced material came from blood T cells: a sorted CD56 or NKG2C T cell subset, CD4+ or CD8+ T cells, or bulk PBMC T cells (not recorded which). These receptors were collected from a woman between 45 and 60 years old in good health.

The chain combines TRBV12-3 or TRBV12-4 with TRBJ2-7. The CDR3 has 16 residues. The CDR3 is CASRHSTGISRHEQYF.

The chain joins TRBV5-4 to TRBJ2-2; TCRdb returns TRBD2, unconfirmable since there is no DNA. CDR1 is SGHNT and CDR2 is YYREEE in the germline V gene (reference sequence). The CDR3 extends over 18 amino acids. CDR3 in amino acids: CASSSAHGGIANTGELFF.

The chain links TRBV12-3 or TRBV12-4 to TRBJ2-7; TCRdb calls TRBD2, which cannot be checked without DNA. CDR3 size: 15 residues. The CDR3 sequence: CASRRISGNSYEQYF.

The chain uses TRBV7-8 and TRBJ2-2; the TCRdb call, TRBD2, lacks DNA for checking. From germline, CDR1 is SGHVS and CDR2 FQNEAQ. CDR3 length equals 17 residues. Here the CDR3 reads CASSLELLAGGTGELFF.

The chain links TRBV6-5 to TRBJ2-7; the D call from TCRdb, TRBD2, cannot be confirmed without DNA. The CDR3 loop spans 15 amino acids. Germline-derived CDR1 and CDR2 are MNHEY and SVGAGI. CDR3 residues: CASSLGGGQTYEQYF.

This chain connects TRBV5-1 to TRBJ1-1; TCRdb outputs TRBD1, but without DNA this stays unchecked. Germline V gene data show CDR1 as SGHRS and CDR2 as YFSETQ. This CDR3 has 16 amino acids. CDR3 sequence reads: CASSSPMTGKNTEAFF.

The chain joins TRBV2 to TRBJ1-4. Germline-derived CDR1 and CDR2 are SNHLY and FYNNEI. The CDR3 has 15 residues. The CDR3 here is CASADLPGDRGKLFF.

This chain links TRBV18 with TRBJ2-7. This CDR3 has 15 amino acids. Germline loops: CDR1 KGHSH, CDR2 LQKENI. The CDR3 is CASSPQNDRAYEQYF.

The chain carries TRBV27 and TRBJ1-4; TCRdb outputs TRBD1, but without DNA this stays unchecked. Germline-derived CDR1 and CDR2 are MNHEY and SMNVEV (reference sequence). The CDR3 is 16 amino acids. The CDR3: CASTSIGARGRGKLFF.

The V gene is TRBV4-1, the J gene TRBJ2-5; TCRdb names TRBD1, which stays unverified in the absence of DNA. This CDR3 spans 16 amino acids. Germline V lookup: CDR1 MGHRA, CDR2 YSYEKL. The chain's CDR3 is CASSQDPGQGAKTQYF.

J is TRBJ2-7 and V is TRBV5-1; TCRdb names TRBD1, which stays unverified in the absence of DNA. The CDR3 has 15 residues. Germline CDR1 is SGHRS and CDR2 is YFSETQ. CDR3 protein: CASSLGQGGVYEQYF. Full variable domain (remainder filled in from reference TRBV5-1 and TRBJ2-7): KAGVTQTPRYLIKTRGQQVTLSCSPISGHRSVSWYQQTPGQGLQFLFEYFSETQRNKGNFPGRFSGRQFSNSRSEMNVSTLELGDSALYLCASSLGQGGVYEQYFGPGTRLTVT.

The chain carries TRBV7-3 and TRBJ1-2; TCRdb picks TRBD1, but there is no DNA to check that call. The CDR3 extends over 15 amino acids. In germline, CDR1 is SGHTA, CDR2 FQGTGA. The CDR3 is CASSFLPGQADGYTF. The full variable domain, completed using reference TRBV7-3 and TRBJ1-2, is GAGVSQTPSNKVTEKGKYVELRCDPISGHTALYWYRQSLGQGPEFLIYFQGTGAADDSGLPNDRFFAVRPEGSVSTLKIQRTERGDSAVYLCASSFLPGQADGYTFGSGTRLTVV.

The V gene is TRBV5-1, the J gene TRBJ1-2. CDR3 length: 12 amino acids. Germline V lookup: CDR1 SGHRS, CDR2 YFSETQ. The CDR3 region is CASSFRMDGYTF.

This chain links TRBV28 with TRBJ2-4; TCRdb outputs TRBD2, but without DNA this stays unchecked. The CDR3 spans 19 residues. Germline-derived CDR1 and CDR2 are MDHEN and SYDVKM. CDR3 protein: CASSPPLTSGRIAKNIQYF.

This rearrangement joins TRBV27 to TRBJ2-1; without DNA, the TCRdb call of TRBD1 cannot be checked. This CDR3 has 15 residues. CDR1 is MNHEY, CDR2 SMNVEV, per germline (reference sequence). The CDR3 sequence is CASSLYGQGYNEQFF.

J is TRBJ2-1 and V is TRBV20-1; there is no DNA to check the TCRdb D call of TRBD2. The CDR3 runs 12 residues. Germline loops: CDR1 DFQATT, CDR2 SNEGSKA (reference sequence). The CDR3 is CSGVGQRNEQFF.

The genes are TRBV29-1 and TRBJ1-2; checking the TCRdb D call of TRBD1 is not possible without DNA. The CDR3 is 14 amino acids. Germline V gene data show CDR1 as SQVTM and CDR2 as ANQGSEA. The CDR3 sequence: CSVEGQGSNYGYTF.

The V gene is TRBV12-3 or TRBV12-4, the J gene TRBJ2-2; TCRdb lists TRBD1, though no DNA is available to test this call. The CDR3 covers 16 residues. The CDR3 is CASSRSQGALTGELFF.

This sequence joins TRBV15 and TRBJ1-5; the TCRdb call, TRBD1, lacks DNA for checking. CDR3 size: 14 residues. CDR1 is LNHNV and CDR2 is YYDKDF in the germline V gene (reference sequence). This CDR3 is CATNPTGSGQPQHF.

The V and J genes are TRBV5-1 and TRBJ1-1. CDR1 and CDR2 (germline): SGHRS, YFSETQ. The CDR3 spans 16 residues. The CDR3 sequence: CASSLDPGGPSIGAFF.

The CDR3 reads CSVLRRTDTQYF. This sequence joins TRBV29-1 and TRBJ2-3. From germline, CDR1 is SQVTM and CDR2 ANQGSEA. CDR3 length equals 12 residues.

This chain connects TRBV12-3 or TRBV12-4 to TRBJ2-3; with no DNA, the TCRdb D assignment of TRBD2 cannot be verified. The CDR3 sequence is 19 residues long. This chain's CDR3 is CASSRPGTSGRKSTDTQYF.

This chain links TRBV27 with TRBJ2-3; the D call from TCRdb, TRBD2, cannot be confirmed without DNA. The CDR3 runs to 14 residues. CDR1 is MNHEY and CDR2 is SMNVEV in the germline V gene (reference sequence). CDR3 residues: CASSFEGTVDTQYF.

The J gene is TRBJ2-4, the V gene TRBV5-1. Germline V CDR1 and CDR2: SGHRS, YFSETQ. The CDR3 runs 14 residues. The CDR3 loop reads CASSIGRATNIQYF. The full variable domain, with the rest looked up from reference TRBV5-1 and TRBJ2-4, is KAGVTQTPRYLIKTRGQQVTLSCSPISGHRSVSWYQQTPGQGLQFLFEYFSETQRNKGNFPGRFSGRQFSNSRSEMNVSTLELGDSALYLCASSIGRATNIQYFGAGTRLSVL.

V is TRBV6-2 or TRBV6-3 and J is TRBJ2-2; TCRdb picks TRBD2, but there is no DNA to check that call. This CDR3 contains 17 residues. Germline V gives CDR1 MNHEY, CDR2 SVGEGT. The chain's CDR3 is CASSYSSGPLNTGELFF.